The 9 T cell receptor beta chains below all came from one sample that was sequenced in a study of post-analysis software for immune sequencing data. These receptors have no identified antigens. Points from the study as a whole: Five TRBV segments (TRBV5-6, TRBV5-1 and TRBV20-1 among them) occurred more frequently in patients than in controls.

cDNA libraries for TCR beta contained unique molecular identifiers. TCRdb re-called the PCR reads through MiXCR, storing one row per CDR3 protein. Here the sample spans hundreds of thousands of distinct CDR3 sequences, approximately 46% being singletons. Sequencing was performed on blood. The receptors were sampled from a girl under 18 with multiple sclerosis.

The chain couples TRBV28 to TRBJ1-5; D call uncertain. The length of the CDR3 is 14 residues. From germline, CDR1 is MDHEN and CDR2 SYDVKM. The V and J ends lost 4 bases and 5 bases respectively, with 12 bases between them. The CDR3 region is CASSSQVLDQPQHF. CDR3 nucleotides: TGTGCCAGCAGTTCCCAGGTCTTGGATCAGCCCCAGCATTTT.

In its sample, this clonotype was seen a few times. The chain is built from TRBV5-1 and TRBJ2-5, with 7 bases aligning to TRBD1. CDR3 length: 16 residues. Per the germline V gene, CDR1 is SGHRS and CDR2 is YFSETQ. The V segment lost 0 bases and the J segment 4 bases; nucleotides outside the gene matches: 9. CDR3: CASSLDTGVRGETQYF. CDR3 bases: TGCGCCAGCAGCTTGGATACAGGGGTGAGGGGAGAGACCCAGTACTTC.

This clonotype was observed a single time. The chain combines TRBV12-3 or TRBV12-4 with TRBJ2-7; 9 bases line up with TRBD1. This CDR3 is built from 15 residues. V shed 3 bases, J shed 3 bases, and the junction held 6 bases outside the gene matches. The CDR3 region has the DNA TGTGCCAGCAGTTTCCCGGGACAGGGAGGCTACGAGCAGTACTTC. Protein: CASSFPGQGGYEQYF.

This clonotype turned up a few times. The J gene is TRBJ2-2, the V gene TRBV4-3; the D is unclear. CDR3 size: 14 residues. Trimming cost V 1 base and J 6 bases, with 9 bases left between them. CDR1 LGHNA and CDR2 YSLEER come from the germline V gene. This CDR3 reads CASSQVVGPGELFF. CDR3 in DNA: TGCGCCAGCAGCCAAGTTGTGGGCCCCGGGGAGCTGTTTTTT.

The chain links TRBV7-9 to TRBJ2-7; the D gene is possibly TRBD2 (6 bases). This CDR3 is 16 amino acids long. Germline V gene data show CDR1 as SEHNR and CDR2 as FQNEAQ (reference sequence). The V end lost 1 base, the J end lost 4 bases, and 17 bases lay between the germline ends. As DNA, the CDR3 is TGTGCCAGCAGCTTAGTAAAGGAGACGGGGGATTACGAGCAGTACTTC. This encodes CASSLVKETGDYEQYF.

This clonotype was counted a few times. The rearrangement links TRBV29-1 to TRBJ2-7; D call uncertain. The CDR3 runs to 13 residues. From germline, CDR1 is SQVTM and CDR2 ANQGSEA. V dropped 1 base and J dropped 2 bases, with 9 bases sitting between them. This CDR3 is CSVEGSDTYEQYF. The CDR3 bases are TGCAGCGTTGAAGGGTCCGATACCTACGAGCAGTACTTC.

The rearrangement links TRBV5-1 to TRBJ2-7; D not resolved. The J call is in doubt because the DNA end fits TRBJ2-5 better. Germline V gene data show CDR1 as SGHRS and CDR2 as YFSETQ. The CDR3 length is 14 residues. CDR3 coding DNA: TGCGCCAGCAGCTTGGCGGCTACCGAAGAGACCCAGTACTTC. This sequence encodes CASSLAATEETQYF.

This sequence joins TRBV7-6 and TRBJ2-7; TRBD2 aligns across 7 bases. The end of the DNA fits TRBJ2-5 better, so the J call may be wrong. Germline CDR1 SGHVS, CDR2 FNYEAQ. This CDR3 has 14 residues. The DNA for the CDR3 is TGTGCCAGCAGCCCCGCGGGAGCGGGGGAGACCCAGTACTTC. Translated: CASSPAGAGETQYF.

The chain employs TRBV27 and TRBJ2-5; no clear D. The CDR3 extends over 13 amino acids. Germline V gene lookup returns CDR1 MNHEY and CDR2 SMNVEV (reference sequence). With 6 bases removed from V and 6 bases from J, the gap between germline ends came to 14 bases. The CDR3 loop is CASSQNQVKTQYF. CDR3 nucleotides: TGTGCCAGCAGCCAAAACCAGGTGAAGACCCAGTACTTC.